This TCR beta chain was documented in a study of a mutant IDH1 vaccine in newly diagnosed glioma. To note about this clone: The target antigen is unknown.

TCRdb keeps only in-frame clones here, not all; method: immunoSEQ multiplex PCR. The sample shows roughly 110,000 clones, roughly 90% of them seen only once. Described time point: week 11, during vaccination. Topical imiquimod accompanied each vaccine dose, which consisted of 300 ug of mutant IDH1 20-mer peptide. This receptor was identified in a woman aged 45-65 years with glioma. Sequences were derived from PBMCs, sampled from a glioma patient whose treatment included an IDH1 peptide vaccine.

CDR3 protein: CSGGRQEGFEAFF. The CDR3 DNA is TGCAGCGGTGGCCGACAGGAGGGGTTTGAAGCTTTCTTT. V and J are TRBV29-1 and TRBJ1-1; maybe TRBD1 (6 bases). Looked up from germline, CDR1 is SQVTM and CDR2 is ANQGSEA. V shed 7 bases and J shed 7 bases, with 19 bases lying between them. The CDR3 has 13 amino acids.